The clone carrying this T cell receptor beta chain was seen just once. Its target is not known. Genomic DNA of every subset was divided equally among multiple immunoSEQ plates. The protocol was immunoSEQ multiplex PCR, while the TCRdb copy is restricted to in-frame clones and leaves out a portion. Of approximately 2.3 million clones listed, approximately 93% are singletons. The sample belongs to a study of shared clonotypes between healthy human individuals. Points from the study as a whole: Generation of non-shared clonotypes was less probable than generation of clonotypes shared by all four donors.

The CDR3 has 14 amino acids. Germline V gene sequence: CDR1 PRHDT, CDR2 FYEKMQ (reference sequence). V shed 5 bases and J shed 4 bases, with 15 bases lying between them. The TCR originated in a young man in good health. Some clones in this sample may be carry-over from other donors' samples. The sample taken for sequencing was naive CD4+ T cells from PBMCs. Subset of the sample: CD45RA+ positively selected. The chain recombines TRBV13 with TRBJ2-7; the D gene could be TRBD1 or TRBD2 (5 bases each). For the CDR3, the DNA is TGTGCCAGCAGCGGCAGGGACCCTGAATACGAGCAGTACTTC. Translating it yields CASSGRDPEYEQYF.